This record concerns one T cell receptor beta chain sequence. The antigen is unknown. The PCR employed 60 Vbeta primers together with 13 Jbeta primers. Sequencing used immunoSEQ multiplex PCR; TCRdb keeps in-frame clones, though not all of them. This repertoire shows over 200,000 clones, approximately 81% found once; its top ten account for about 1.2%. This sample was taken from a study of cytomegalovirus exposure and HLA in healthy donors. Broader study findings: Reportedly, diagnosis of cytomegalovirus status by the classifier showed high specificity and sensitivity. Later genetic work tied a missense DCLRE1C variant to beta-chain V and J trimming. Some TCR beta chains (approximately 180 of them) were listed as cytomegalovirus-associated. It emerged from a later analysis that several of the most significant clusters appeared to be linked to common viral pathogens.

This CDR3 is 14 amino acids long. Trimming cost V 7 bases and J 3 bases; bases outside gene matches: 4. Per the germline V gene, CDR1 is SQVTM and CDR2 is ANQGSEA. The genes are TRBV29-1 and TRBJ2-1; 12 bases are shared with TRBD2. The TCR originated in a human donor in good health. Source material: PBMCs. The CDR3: CSAPTSGSYNEQFF. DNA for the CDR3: TGCAGCGCTCCGACTAGCGGGAGCTACAATGAGCAGTTCTTC.